The clone carrying this TCR beta chain showed up just a few times. What it binds is unknown. Sequencing of DNA taken from cultured CD4+ T cells relied on the Oncomine TCR Beta short-read assay. TCRdb processed the PCR reads anew with MiXCR; each CDR3 protein has one entry. The sample lists 9,900 or so distinct CDR3 sequences, approximately 49% occurring once. This record belongs to a study of vaccination and CD4 T cells after COVID-19. The treatment: roughly 10-day PBMC culture with coronavirus spike peptide pools or control peptides (ViraFEST assay). Sequences were obtained from CD4+ T cells from blood, cultured in vitro. The sequence derives from a human donor who had recovered from COVID-19.

The CDR3 region has the DNA TGCAGTGCTAGAGGGTTCAGGGTTCAGCCCCAGCATTTT. It codes for CSARGFRVQPQHF. The chain couples TRBV20-1 to TRBJ1-5; perhaps TRBD1 as D (5 bases). V lost 1 base and J 6 bases, leaving 10 bases between the germline ends. Germline loops: CDR1 DFQATT, CDR2 SNEGSKA (reference sequence). The CDR3 runs to 13 residues.